A single sample is the source of the 5 T cell receptor beta chains below, sequenced in a study of blood T cell repertoires in COVID-19. Method: immunoSEQ multiplex PCR; TCRdb's copy keeps in-frame clones and lacks some. The sample has approximately 140,000 clones, roughly 85% seen once. Sequencing was done on a sample of peripheral blood. Every receptor here comes from a man aged 55 to 70 with acute or convalescent COVID-19.

This chain uses TRBV10-3 with TRBJ2-2; D is perhaps TRBD1 (6 bases). The germline V and J ends were trimmed by 10 bases and 0 bases, with 12 bases remaining between them. CDR3 length: 14 residues. Germline loops: CDR1 ENHRY, CDR2 SYGVKD. CDR3 protein: CATSGTTNTGELFF. In DNA form, the CDR3 reads TGTGCCACGTCCGGGACAACGAACACCGGGGAGCTGTTTTTT.

This clone was counted a single time. The chain has TRBV30 and TRBJ2-3; 13 nucleotides line up with TRBD2. This CDR3 comprises 20 residues. J gave up 1 base and V 1 base, and 14 bases lay outside the gene matches. CDR1 and CDR2 (germline): GTSNPN, SVGIG (reference sequence). Here the CDR3 DNA reads TGTGCCTGGAGTGACCGGGGACTAGCGGGAACGGGGGAAGGCACAGATACGCAGTATTTT. This encodes CAWSDRGLAGTGEGTDTQYF.

This chain connects TRBV19 to TRBJ1-1; the D is unclear. Germline V gene data show CDR1 as LNHDA and CDR2 as SQIVND (reference sequence). The CDR3 spans 14 residues. V shed 10 bases and J shed 1 base, with 16 bases lying between them. CDR3 in DNA: TGTGCCACCAAGAACAATCGGGGGAACACTGAAGCTTTCTTT. Its protein is CATKNNRGNTEAFF.

This clone was counted at least ten times. V is TRBV6-5 and J is TRBJ2-6; no reliable D call. Germline-derived CDR1 and CDR2 are MNHEY and SVGAGI. The CDR3 extends over 15 amino acids. The ends were cut back, 8 bases at V and 1 base at J, with 12 bases in the middle. This CDR3 is CASRVSPSGANVLTF. CDR3 nucleotides: TGTGCCAGCCGGGTTTCCCCGTCTGGGGCCAACGTCCTGACTTTC.

The CDR3 nucleotides are TGTGCCAGCAGCCCTGCCTACGAGCAGTACTTC. Its protein is CASSPAYEQYF. The rearrangement joins TRBV28 to TRBJ2-7; D gene unclear. The CDR3 has 11 amino acids. Germline V lookup: CDR1 MDHEN, CDR2 SYDVKM. V lost 6 bases, J lost 2 bases, and 5 bases lay in between.